This is a list of T cell receptor beta chains from one sample in a study of tumor and adjacent non-tumor tissue in lung cancer. MiXCR, run by TCRdb on the multiplex PCR reads, gives a single entry per CDR3 protein. This sample has about 44,000 distinct CDR3 sequences; more than 55% occur once, and the top ten carry around 30%. Specimen: distant non-tumor lung tissue. Receptors originate from a woman aged 70-85 years with non-small cell lung cancer. Each CDR3 is given with its conserved first and last residue. D genes are given only for firm matches. The size field is filled for only some rows; it gives once, few, many or a size class.

D gene	V gene	clone size	CDR3 length	J gene	CDR3 DNA	CDR3 protein
TRBD1	TRBV6-5	many	14	TRBJ2-7	TGTGCCAGCAGTACTAGGACAGGGGCCTACGAGCAGTACTTC	CASSTRTGAYEQYF
.	TRBV7-3	few	16	TRBJ2-3	TGTGCCAGCAGCCATGGGACGGGAGCCCCCTCAGATACGCAGTATTTT	CASSHGTGAPSDTQYF
.	TRBV15	.	16	TRBJ2-5	TGTGTCACCAGCAGAGAGGTTTCGGTGTACCAAGAGACCCAGTACTTC	CVTSREVSVYQETQYF
TRBD2	TRBV20-1	many	12	TRBJ2-7	TGCAGTGGGACTAGCGGGGGCTCCGAGCAGTACTTC	CSGTSGGSEQYF
.	TRBV11-1	.	17	TRBJ2-2	TGTGATAGGAGCCCCCATCAATCGACATCGAACACCGGGGAGCTGTTTTTT	CDRSPHQSTSNTGELFF
.	TRBV6-2/TRBV6-3	.	14	TRBJ1-2	TGTGCCTGCAGTCCCGGGGTAATGGGAGATGGCCACACCTTC	CACSPGVMGDGHTF
.	TRBV11-1	.	14	TRBJ1-2	TGTGCCAGCAGTCATTCGGGAGTACTCTATGGATACACCTTC	CASSHSGVLYGYTF
.	TRBV20-1	once	13	TRBJ2-5	TGCAGTGCCGTCTGGGACAATCAAGAGACCCAGTACTTC	CSAVWDNQETQYF
TRBD1	TRBV6-5	.	15	TRBJ1-1	TGTGCCAGCAGGGATACAGGGGGCTGGAGCACTGAAGCTTTCTTT	CASRDTGGWSTEAFF
.	TRBV11-3	.	14	TRBJ2-4	TGTGCCAGCAGCTTATCCGGAACCAAAACCATACGGTACTTC	CASSLSGTKTIRYF
.	TRBV10-3	many	13	TRBJ1-2	TGTGCCATCTCGGTGGGGCGAGAGTATGGCTACACCTTC	CAISVGREYGYTF
.	TRBV2	.	15	TRBJ1-5	TGTGCCAGCAGTGTTACGGGGGCAAGCAATCAGCACCAGCATTTT	CASSVTGASNQHQHF
.	TRBV10-2	once	15	TRBJ1-1	TGCGCCAACAGTGGGTGGAGCACTCTGAGCACTGAAGCTTTCTTT	CANSGWSTLSTEAFF
.	TRBV28	.	14	TRBJ2-7	TGTGCCAGCAGTGACTGGAGCAGTGGTTACGAGCAATACTTC	CASSDWSSGYEQYF
TRBD1	TRBV20-1	.	14	TRBJ2-7	TGCAGTACAAACGAGAGGGGGCCTTCCTACGAGCAGTACTTC	CSTNERGPSYEQYF
.	TRBV5-4	once	15	TRBJ2-5	TGTACCAGCAGCTTGGAGGGGACGCCACAAGAGACCCAGTACTTC	CTSSLEGTPQETQYF
.	TRBV12-3/TRBV12-4	.	11	TRBJ2-5	TGTGCCAGCTGTTCCCAAGAGACCCAGTACTTC	CASCSQETQYF
.	TRBV29-1	.	15	TRBJ1-2	TGCAACGTCCTTGCCTCCCCACTACTCAACTGTGGCTACACCTTC	CNVLASPLLNCGYTF
TRBD1	TRBV20-1	few	12	TRBJ1-1	TGCAGTGGAAGACAGGGTAGCACTGAAGCTTTCTTT	CSGRQGSTEAFF
.	TRBV29-1	.	12	TRBJ2-1	TGCAGCGTTGGCCACAGGGCGGGTGAGCAGATCTTC	CSVGHRAGEQIF
TRBD2	TRBV7-2	.	15	TRBJ2-1	TGTGCCAGCAGCCCCGGACTAGCGGGAGGGAATGAGCAGTTCTTC	CASSPGLAGGNEQFF
.	TRBV4-1	.	14	TRBJ2-7	TGCGCCAGCAGCAAGGGCGGGAAGGACTGCGAGCAGTACTTT	CASSKGGKDCEQYF
.	TRBV30	few	16	TRBJ1-1	TGTGCCTGGAGTCCCAAAGCCCTTCAGGGAAGAGCTGAAGCTTTCTTT	CAWSPKALQGRAEAFF
TRBD2	TRBV13	.	16	TRBJ2-7	TGTGAGAGCAGCTTCGGGACTAGCGGGGACTCCTACGAGCAGTACTTC	CESSFGTSGDSYEQYF
.	TRBV29-1	.	14	TRBJ2-5	TGCAGCGTTGCGGTAGCTGGAGGGGGAGAGACCCAGTGCTTC	CSVAVAGGGETQCF
.	TRBV10-1	.	15	TRBJ2-7	TGCGCCAGTAGTGAGACGTGGACAGACTTTAGGGAGCAGTACTTC	CASSETWTDFREQYF
TRBD1	TRBV20-1	many	16	TRBJ1-6	TGCAGTGCTAGCCCACAGCGGGACAGGATGGACTCACCCCTCCACTTT	CSASPQRDRMDSPLHF
.	TRBV5-4	.	15	TRBJ2-3	TGTGCCAGCAGTGCAGGGGGGTGGAGTACAGATACGCAATATTTT	CASSAGGWSTDTQYF
TRBD2	TRBV6-1	.	14	TRBJ2-7	TGTACCAGCAGTCGAACTAGCGGGACCTACGAGCAGTACTTC	CTSSRTSGTYEQYF
.	TRBV28	once	16	TRBJ2-5	TGTGCCAGCAGCCTAACTCCTAACGGGAGATTTGGGACCCGGTACTTC	CASSLTPNGRFGTRYF
.	TRBV12-3/TRBV12-4	medium-sized	14	TRBJ2-5	TGTGCCAGCAGTATTCCTGGGCGGCAAGAGACCCAGTACTTC	CASSIPGRQETQYF
.	TRBV6-1	.	13	TRBJ2-7	TGTGCTAGCAGTGGCCGAAACACCTACGAGCAGTACTTC	CASSGRNTYEQYF
.	TRBV19	.	14	TRBJ2-2	TGTGCCAGCTCGGGACAAGCGAACACCGGGGAGCTGTTTTTT	CASSGQANTGELFF
TRBD1	TRBV5-6	many	15	TRBJ1-2	TGTGCCAGCAGCTTGAAACAGGGGAATAACTATGGCTACACCTTC	CASSLKQGNNYGYTF
TRBD1	TRBV28	few	19	TRBJ1-6	TGTGCCAGCAGTTTAGAAGTTATGGGGGACAGTAACGCTAATTCACCCCTCCACTTT	CASSLEVMGDSNANSPLHF
TRBD1	TRBV19	.	15	TRBJ1-6	TGTGCCAGTAGTATAGATCCGGCAGGGGGATCATCACTCCACTTT	CASSIDPAGGSSLHF
.	TRBV29-1	.	13	TRBJ2-1	TGCATCGTAAAACGGCAGGGCATATATGACCAGTTCTTC	CIVKRQGIYDQFF
TRBD2	TRBV4-2	.	22	TRBJ2-7	TGTGCCAGCAGTCAAGTTCTCATCAGATTACTAGCGGGATTACCGAGTTCCTACGAGCAGTACTTC	CASSQVLIRLLAGLPSSYEQYF
TRBD2	TRBV6-5	.	15	TRBJ2-5	TGTGCCAGCACTTTCGGACTAGCGTGGGAAGAGACCCAGTACTTC	CASTFGLAWEETQYF
.	TRBV12-3/TRBV12-4	.	14	TRBJ2-7	TGTGCCAGCAGTTCTTCCAGGGAGTTTAACGAGCAGTACTTC	CASSSSREFNEQYF
.	TRBV28	many	14	TRBJ2-7	TGTGCCAGCAGCCACAGGGCCGAAACCTACGAGCAGTACTTC	CASSHRAETYEQYF